This T cell receptor beta chain came from a study of blood T cell repertoires in COVID-19. Across the whole study: Samples of COVID-19 (acute and convalescent) were obtained from the United States, Italy and Spain.

This clone was seen only once. Authors' data handling: Estimates of nucleated cell counts were drawn from the amplification of reference gene primers. The repertoire was sequenced with immunoSEQ multiplex PCR; TCRdb's copy has only in-frame clones and lacks some. That table gives V, J and clone size, and the DNA gave D and trimming. This repertoire shows roughly 99,000 clones, 79% found once; its top ten account for 15% to 20%. The junction had 5 bases not matched to a gene; V was cut back by 1 base and J by 2 bases. This CDR3 is built from 16 residues. Germline CDR1 is SGDLS and CDR2 is YYNGEE. The chain joins TRBV9 to TRBJ2-2; 7 bases are a match to TRBD1. The clonotype was recovered from a woman aged 80 or over with active or convalescent COVID-19. Sequenced sample: peripheral blood. The CDR3 region has the DNA TGTGCCAGCAGCGTACGTAGACAGGGAAACACCGGGGAGCTGTTTTTT. It translates to CASSVRRQGNTGELFF.